The sequence of this T cell receptor beta chain was determined in a study of identical twins (dated by TCRdb to 2016 to 2017). Broadly, across the study: To test whether fetal clonotypes persist, this study deep-sequenced TCR alpha and beta repertoires from monozygotic twins, from unrelated adults of various ages, and from cord blood. To rule out contamination, the twin experiments were replicated at different times with different library preparation protocols.

The V end loses 4 bases and the J end loses 6 bases, and a stretch of 7 bases separates them. Inclusive of the bounding cysteine and phenylalanine, the CDR3 is 11 residues long. Solely the CDR3 DNA is kept, with 33 bases framed from the first base. For CDR1 and CDR2, the germline V gene lists SQVTM and ANQGSEA. Overall study outcomes, separate from this receptor: Because the same donors could not be followed over many years, the conclusions relied on cross-sectional statistical analysis. Abundant cord blood beta clonotypes carried fewer insertions; young adult naive repertoires showed a weaker similar trend, while memory repertoires showed none. Recombination models systematically underestimated out-of-frame TCR alpha sharing in monozygotic twins but agreed with sharing between unrelated individuals. Out-of-frame TCR alpha sequences shared between twins showed an excess of low generation-probability sequences compared with coincidental sharing between unrelated individuals. Zero-insertion analyses could be partly confounded by invariant T cells such as MAIT and iNKT, although diverse VJ usage argued against such confounding for most clonotypes. The excess sharing between twins in beta out-of-frame sequences was weaker because fewer shared sequences reduced the signal-to-noise ratio.

Only healthy Caucasian donors were included. Three pairs of female monozygotic twins, all aged about 18 to 30 years, made up the twin cohort. RNA for TCR libraries was isolated from peripheral blood mononuclear cells. This clonotype was detected many times. This clone's antigen is unknown. No base quality information exists; no much larger clone differs at one position. Preparation of the library involved 5' RACE. Sequencing relied on an Illumina HiSeq 2000. A universal primer binding site was added through template switching, and the final cDNA carried a unique molecular identifier so that TCR cDNA molecules could be counted accurately. First-strand cDNA for TCR alpha and beta chains was synthesized from specific primers in the conserved constant-segment region. To control for contamination, every cDNA library was double barcoded, receiving both a SMART-Mk sample barcode and Illumina barcodes. Two successive PCR steps introduced TruSeq adapter sequences along with Illumina sample barcodes. The TCR alpha and beta cDNA libraries were sequenced on the Illumina HiSeq platform using custom primers. The authors' pipeline ran thus. MiGEC processed the raw reads to extract unique molecular identifiers, while MiXCR was used to determine the CDR3 positions. For each individual, recombination models were inferred using an EM algorithm with the repgenHMM and IGoR tools. The analysis of shared clonotypes was done with the tcR package in R, with sharing normalized by the product of cloneset sizes. Out-of-frame nonproductive sequences were analyzed to study raw recombination free of thymic and clonal selection effects. TCRdb reran the public reads through fastp at Q25 and MiXCR, keeping productive beta chains. Each record represents a unique CDR3 protein, reported with the most common genes and DNA among its rows. The V and J calls and clone size come from TCRdb's table, not from the authors' own analysis. This sample holds approximately 620,000 distinct CDR3 sequences; roughly 8% were observed only once. Around 0.98% of the sample belongs to the ten largest clones.

In addition, the sample was reused for a study of yellow fever vaccine responses in identical twins. That second publication adds: According to the authors, the vaccine-induced T cell response in identical twins seemed to be partly convergent and partly specific to each individual. Focusing on identical twins, the study followed the T cell clones that responded to the vaccine, and did so with precision.

The sequence came from a woman younger than 30 in good health. Sequenced: PBMCs. The rearranged segments are TRBV29-1 and TRBJ2-4; the D gene cannot be resolved reliably. The DNA sequence reads TGCAGCGTTGGGGTGGGAAACATTCAGTACTTC. Translation gives CSVGVGNIQYF. The entire variable domain, with the stretches around the CDR3 drawn from the reference TRBV29-1 and TRBJ2-4 proteins, is SAVISQKPSRDICQRGTSLTIQCQVDSQVTMMFWYRQQPGQSLTLIATANQGSEATYESGFVIDKFPISRPNLTFSTLTVSNMSPEDSSIYLCSVGVGNIQYFGAGTRLSVL.